This entry features one T cell receptor (beta chain) sequence. Its antigen remains unknown. Using immunoSEQ multiplex PCR, the repertoire was profiled, and TCRdb retains in-frame clones only, with some absent. Here the sample spans 20,000 to 30,000 clones, about four fifths being singletons. The data derive from a study of a mutant IDH1 vaccine in newly diagnosed glioma. Study in general: Either 4-6 weeks after radiotherapy alone or alongside temozolomide, vaccination was begun. Therapy received beforehand was radiotherapy, temozolomide, or both, with most patients given both. Treated patients were approximately 62% male, about 38% female, mean age approximately 41 years.

Documented time point: week 47, end of study. It was 300 ug of mutant IDH1 20-mer peptide that made up each vaccine dose, given with topical imiquimod. The CDR3 sequence is 16 residues long. The V gene's germline CDR1 is SGHRS and CDR2 YFSETQ. J lost 7 bases, V lost 2 bases, and 8 bases had no gene match. The specimen was PBMCs, collected from a glioma patient whose treatment included an IDH1 peptide vaccine. The sequence derives from a man aged 40-49 years with glioma. Some clones in this sample may be carry-over from other donors' samples. The gene calls are TRBV5-1 and TRBJ1-6; 8 bases align to TRBD1. CDR3 DNA: TGCGCCAGCAGCTTTCAGGGGGCTCTAGAGAATTCACCCCTCCACTTT. Protein product: CASSFQGALENSPLHF.